This T cell receptor (beta chain) was retrieved from a study of regulatory T cells in long-lasting Graves disease. Time point given: newly diagnosed GD, antithyroid drugs for less than 3 months. The TCR library was made from RNA that had been extracted from PBMCs in TRIzol. J was trimmed by 2 bases and V by 3 bases; bases with no gene match: 8. The V gene's germline CDR1 is MGHRA and CDR2 YSYEKL. CDR3 length: 16 residues. To make TCR beta libraries, researchers used iRepertoire HTBI primers and Arm-PCR of CDR3 regions. TCRdb fed the multiplex PCR reads into MiXCR, producing one record per CDR3 protein. The sample records around 400,000 distinct CDR3 sequences, around 15% being singletons.

J is TRBJ2-5 and V is TRBV4-1; 8 bases line up with TRBD2. The clonotype originates from a female donor with Graves disease. Sequenced material: peripheral blood mononuclear cells (PBMCs), taken at new diagnosis, from a patient treated with antithyroid drugs. The chain's CDR3 is CASSHPGTSRQETQYF. The CDR3 bases are TGCGCCAGCAGCCACCCCGGGACTAGTCGTCAAGAGACCCAGTACTTC.